This TCR beta chain stems from a study of T cell changes during pregnancy in multiple sclerosis (dated by TCRdb to about 2019). Regarding the complete study: The study looked at changes in the T cell repertoire across pregnancy in women with multiple sclerosis.

Library preparation employed the immunoSEQ multiplex PCR assay. TCRdb holds this immuneACCESS table with in-frame rearrangements only. Some clones are missing; in checked studies, unresolved V genes explain under half, and the rest has no known cause. This sample lists tens of thousands of clones; about 93% were detected once. The ten largest clonotypes hold approximately 0.99% of the sample. The germline V gene (reference sequence) specifies MNHEY as CDR1 and SMNVEV as CDR2. Relative to germline, V is missing 5 bases and J is missing 5 bases, with 11 bases of the junction outside any gene match. The cysteine opens and the phenylalanine closes a CDR3 of 16 amino acids. Only the CDR3 part of the read is kept: 48 bases, read in frame from the first base. Concerning this clone itself: This clone's antigen is unknown. The input lacks base qualities; no much larger clone sits a single base away.

The source material was peripheral blood, sampled in the first trimester of pregnancy. Recombination connected TRBV27 to TRBJ2-3; 9 of the junction bases match TRBD2. This receptor was taken from a female donor with multiple sclerosis, enrolled in a pregnancy study. The sequence in DNA is TGTGCCAGCAGTATATTCTGGCGGGGGGGCCTAGATACGCAGTATTTT. Translated, it gives CASSIFWRGGLDTQYF.